The entry below describes one TCR beta chain. The sample originates from a study of blood T cell repertoires in COVID-19. Germline CDR1 and CDR2: MNHEY and SMNVEV (reference sequence). This CDR3 is built from 14 residues. J lost 6 bases, V lost 6 bases, and 10 bases had no gene match. Generated by immunoSEQ multiplex PCR, the TCRdb table keeps only in-frame clones and is missing some. The table records around 160,000 clones, around four fifths of them present only once. The source of this sequence is a woman aged 40-49 years with active or convalescent COVID-19. The rearrangement joins TRBV27 to TRBJ1-2, with TRBD1 identical over 7 bases. Sequencing was carried out using peripheral blood. The DNA of the CDR3 is TGTGCCAGCAGCTCTAGGGCGACAGGGAATGGCTACACCTTC. It specifies CASSSRATGNGYTF.